The next 16 T cell receptor beta chains were all read from a single sample in a study of cytomegalovirus exposure and HLA in healthy donors. PCR was performed using 60 Vbeta and 13 Jbeta primers. Profiled with immunoSEQ multiplex PCR; TCRdb holds only in-frame clones, not every one. The sample carries 150,000 to 200,000 clones, about three quarters recorded once. The specimen sequenced was PBMCs. All receptors derive from a man aged 25-45 years in good health and CMV-seropositive.

The V gene is TRBV6-1, the J gene TRBJ2-5; 8 bases are shared with TRBD2. Germline V gene sequence: CDR1 MNHNS, CDR2 SASEGT. This CDR3 is 14 amino acids long. J gave up 5 bases and V 2 bases, and 4 bases lay outside the gene matches. CDR3 coding DNA: TGTGCCAGCAGTGAACCGGGACTAGTGGAGACCCAGTACTTC. Translating gives CASSEPGLVETQYF.

The J gene is TRBJ2-7, the V gene TRBV4-2; D might be TRBD1 (5 bases). The CDR3 consists of 15 residues. CDR1 is LGHNA, CDR2 YNFKEQ, per germline. The V and J ends lost 1 base and 2 bases respectively, with 12 bases between them. In DNA form, the CDR3 reads TGTGCCAGCAGCCAAGCAGGGTCCCGGGCCTACGAGCAGTACTTC. Translated, it gives CASSQAGSRAYEQYF.

The chain combines TRBV28 with TRBJ1-2; D gene unclear. Germline V gene lookup returns CDR1 MDHEN and CDR2 SYDVKM. V was shortened by 5 bases and J by 2 bases, with 9 bases between the two germline ends. The CDR3 runs to 13 residues. The CDR3 here is CASSPQANYGYTF. In DNA, the CDR3 is TGTGCCAGCAGTCCGCAGGCGAACTATGGCTACACCTTC.

This rearrangement joins TRBV11-2 to TRBJ2-5; 7 bases fit TRBD1. CDR3 length equals 15 residues. Losses at the gene ends were 5 bases for V and 2 bases for J; bases not matched to a gene: 8. Germline loops: CDR1 SGHAT, CDR2 FQNNGV. The CDR3 nucleotides are TGTGCCAGCAGCGTAACAGGGGCACTACAAGAGACCCAGTACTTC. Residues: CASSVTGALQETQYF.

The genes are TRBV7-2 and TRBJ2-5; TRBD1 is a possible D gene (6 bases). The CDR3 totals 14 residues. Trimming took off 4 bases at V and 8 bases at J, with 17 bases between the two ends. Germline V lookup: CDR1 SGHTA, CDR2 FQGNSA. The CDR3 DNA reads as TGTGCCAGCAGCTCAATGGACGGACAGTTAACCCAGTACTTC. This codes for CASSSMDGQLTQYF.

The chain employs TRBV5-8 and TRBJ2-7, with 10 bases matching TRBD2. Germline V lookup: CDR1 SGHTS, CDR2 YDEGEE. V trimming: 1 base; J trimming: 1 base; junction bases outside the gene matches: 2. The CDR3 loop spans 15 amino acids. CDR3 in amino acids: CASSLTSGISYEQYF. The DNA for the CDR3 is TGTGCCAGCAGCTTGACTAGCGGGATTTCCTACGAGCAGTACTTC.

The chain employs TRBV6-5 and TRBJ1-4; tentative D call: TRBD1 (6 bases). Looked up from germline, CDR1 is MNHEY and CDR2 is SVGAGI. V lost 6 bases, J lost 9 bases, and 14 bases lay in between. The CDR3 runs 13 residues. The CDR3, as DNA: TGTGCCAGCAGGTCACAGGGAGTGAAAAAACTGTTTTTT. Encoded protein: CASRSQGVKKLFF.

The V gene is TRBV2, the J gene TRBJ2-5, with 7 bases lining up with TRBD2. The V gene end was trimmed by 1 base and the J gene end by 4 bases; junction bases not matched to a gene: 0. Germline V CDR1 and CDR2: SNHLY, FYNNEI. The CDR3 is 13 amino acids. The CDR3 DNA sequence: TGTGCCAGCAGTGAAGGGGGGGGAGAGACCCAGTACTTC. Protein product: CASSEGGGETQYF.

This sequence joins TRBV5-1 and TRBJ1-1, with D tentatively TRBD1 (5 bases). CDR1 and CDR2 from the germline V gene are SGHRS and YFSETQ. Trimming cost V 4 bases and J 0 bases, with 10 bases left between them. There are 14 residues in the CDR3. The DNA for the CDR3 is TGCGCCAGCAGCCGACAGAATTTGAACACTGAAGCTTTCTTT. Amino acid sequence: CASSRQNLNTEAFF.

The V call is TRBV28, the J call TRBJ1-2, with 7 bases that match TRBD1. The CDR3 consists of 13 residues. Germline values: CDR1 MDHEN, CDR2 SYDVKM. V was pared by 8 bases and J by 6 bases, with 9 bases of the junction left unmatched. The CDR3 DNA is TGTGCCAGCCTGAGCAGGGGGTCCCATGGCTACACCTTC. Translating it yields CASLSRGSHGYTF.

The table lists this clone with a few counts. CDR3 residues: CASAEQGAQEQYF. In nucleotides, the CDR3 is TGTGCCAGCGCGGAACAGGGGGCTCAGGAGCAGTACTTC. The chain carries TRBV19 and TRBJ2-7; 9 bases line up with TRBD1. The CDR3 runs to 13 residues. With 9 bases clipped from V and 7 bases from J, the junction kept 10 bases outside the gene matches. CDR1 is LNHDA, CDR2 SQIVND, per germline (reference sequence).

This chain joins TRBV11-2 and TRBJ1-4, with a possible D match to TRBD1 (6 bases). Between the trimmed V and J ends, which lost 2 bases and 4 bases, there was a span of 11 bases. Per germline, CDR1 SGHAT and CDR2 FQNNGV. CDR3 length: 15 residues. The CDR3 spells CASSLRPGDNEKLFF. The CDR3 nucleotides are TGTGCCAGCAGCTTAAGGCCAGGGGATAATGAAAAACTGTTTTTT.

The J gene is TRBJ1-5, the V gene TRBV10-3; D may be TRBD1 (6 bases). This CDR3 contains 14 residues. The V end was cut by 6 bases, the J end by 7 bases, with 16 bases between. Germline CDR1 and CDR2: ENHRY and SYGVKD. The chain's CDR3 is CAISIQGWGQPQHF. CDR3 bases: TGTGCCATCAGCATACAGGGTTGGGGCCAGCCCCAGCATTTT.

The CDR3 DNA reads TGTGCCAGCTCACCGATCGACAGGGATTATGAGCAGTTCTTC. It codes for CASSPIDRDYEQFF. J is TRBJ2-1 and V is TRBV18; 7 bases are a match to TRBD1. In germline, CDR1 is KGHSH, CDR2 LQKENI. The CDR3 is made up of 14 amino acids. V lost 3 bases, J lost 8 bases, and 7 bases stayed unmatched.

This clone was found a few times. The rearrangement links TRBV6-5 to TRBJ2-5; 10 nucleotides match TRBD2. Near its end, the DNA agrees better with TRBJ2-7, so the J call may be wrong. Germline assignment: CDR1 MNHEY and CDR2 SVGAGI. The CDR3 consists of 15 residues. The CDR3 sequence: CASSYSGLAAYEQYF. CDR3 nucleotides: TGTGCCAGCAGTTACTCTGGACTAGCGGCCTACGAGCAGTACTTC.

CDR3 loop: CASSARGGSQETQYF. For the CDR3, the DNA is TGTGCCAGCAGCGCCCGAGGTGGCAGCCAAGAGACCCAGTACTTC. The chain links TRBV9 to TRBJ2-5, with no clear D. Between the trimmed V and J ends, which lost 3 bases and 1 base, there was a span of 13 bases. Germline V gene data show CDR1 as SGDLS and CDR2 as YYNGEE. The CDR3 consists of 15 residues.